This record looks at one T cell receptor beta chain sequence and its context. This clone was observed at least ten times. Its recognized antigen is unknown. Per-nucleotide qualities are absent, and no much larger clonotype sits a single base away. This specimen comes from a study of technical replicates of blood from several donors (dated by TCRdb to 2015 to 2018). Preparation of the library involved the immunoSEQ multiplex PCR assay. The table was pulled from immuneACCESS by TCRdb, which kept in-frame rearrangements only. Such tables lose some clones; where checked, under half of the loss comes from unresolved V genes, and the rest has no known cause. This sample lists tens of thousands of clones; 88% were detected once. Around 4.6% of the sample lies in the top ten. The CDR3 measures 12 amino acids from cysteine to phenylalanine. The kept DNA is CDR3 alone, 36 bases in frame from the first base. The germline V gene yields SGHTS for CDR1 and YDEGEE for CDR2. The V and J ends are trimmed by 2 bases and 6 bases, leaving 7 bases between them.

Sample: PBMCs. The receptor's source is a human donor in good health. Some clones in this sample may be carry-over from other donors' samples. The rearranged segments are TRBV5-8 and TRBJ2-3; the D segment could be TRBD1, given 5 matching bases. At the DNA level, the sequence is TGTGCCAGCAGCTTATGGGGCGATACGCAGTATTTT. The encoded protein is CASSLWGDTQYF.